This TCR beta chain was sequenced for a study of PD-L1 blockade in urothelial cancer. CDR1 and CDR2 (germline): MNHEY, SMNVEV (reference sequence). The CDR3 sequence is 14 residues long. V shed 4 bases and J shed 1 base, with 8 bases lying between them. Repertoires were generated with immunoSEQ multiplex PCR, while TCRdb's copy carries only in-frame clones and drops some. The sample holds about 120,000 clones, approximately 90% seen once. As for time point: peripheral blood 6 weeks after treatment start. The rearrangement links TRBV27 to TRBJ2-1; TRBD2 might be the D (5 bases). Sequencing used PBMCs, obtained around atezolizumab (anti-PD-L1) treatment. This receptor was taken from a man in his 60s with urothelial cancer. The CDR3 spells CASSYGVSYNEQFF. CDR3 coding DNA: TGTGCCAGCAGTTACGGGGTTTCCTACAATGAGCAGTTCTTC.